The rows below give T cell receptor beta chains drawn from one sample of a study of T cells after yellow fever vaccination. In TCRdb, the 5' RACE reads were re-called with MiXCR into one record per CDR3 protein. The table records 120,000 or so distinct CDR3 sequences, roughly 7.9% of them present only once. The starting material was CD4+ T cells sorted from PBMCs, obtained more than 35 days after the first yellow fever vaccination. These receptors were taken from a man aged 18-30 years who received the YFV17D yellow fever vaccine. Each CDR3 is given with its conserved first and last residue. The order of the fields is J gene, D gene, CDR3 length, V gene, clone size, CDR3 DNA, CDR3 protein. A D gene is named only where the DNA matches it firmly. Size is stated for part of the rows, as once, few or many counts, or as a class when the clone is expanded.

J: TRBJ1-5; D: NA; length: 12; V: TRBV29-1; size: many; DNA: TGCAGCGTTGGACAGGGCAATCAGCCCCAGCATTTT; CDR3: CSVGQGNQPQHF
J: TRBJ2-7; D: TRBD1; length: 12; V: TRBV6-2/TRBV6-3; size: many; DNA: TGTGCCAGCAGTCGCCGGACAGGGGAGCAGTACTTC; CDR3: CASSRRTGEQYF
J: TRBJ2-5; D: NA; length: 14; V: TRBV24-1; size: many; DNA: TGTGCCACCAGTGACCGGACCCTCCAAGAGACCCAGTACTTC; CDR3: CATSDRTLQETQYF
J: TRBJ2-4; D: TRBD1; length: 17; V: TRBV7-2; size: many; DNA: TGTGCCAGCAGCTTAGCGCAGGGACAGGGGGCCAAAAACATTCAGTACTTC; CDR3: CASSLAQGQGAKNIQYF
J: TRBJ1-1; D: NA; length: 13; V: TRBV7-3; size: many; DNA: TGTGCCAGCAGCCCGACAGCTAACACTGAAGCTTTCTTT; CDR3: CASSPTANTEAFF
J: TRBJ1-4; D: NA; length: 15; V: TRBV18; size: many; DNA: TGTGCCAGCTCACCACCCAGGGGAGGAGATGAAAAACTGTTTTTT; CDR3: CASSPPRGGDEKLFF
J: TRBJ2-5; D: TRBD2; length: 13; V: TRBV27; size: many; DNA: TGTGCCAGCAAAACGGGGGGCCAAGAGACCCAGTACTTC; CDR3: CASKTGGQETQYF
J: TRBJ2-1; D: TRBD2; length: 13; V: TRBV7-9; size: many; DNA: TGTGCCAGCAGCGCCCGACTAGCGTCTGAGCAGTTCTTC; CDR3: CASSARLASEQFF
J: TRBJ1-2; D: TRBD1; length: 14; V: TRBV6-5; size: many; DNA: TGTGCCAGCAGGGTTCTGACAGGGGGCATTGGCTACACCTTC; CDR3: CASRVLTGGIGYTF
J: TRBJ2-1; D: NA; length: 13; V: TRBV19; size: many; DNA: TGTGCCAGTAGTGACCTCTACTACAATGAGCAGTTCTTC; CDR3: CASSDLYYNEQFF
J: TRBJ2-2; D: NA; length: 14; V: TRBV5-1; size: many; DNA: TGCGCCAGCAGCTTGGTCCGGAACACCGGGGAGCTGTTTTTT; CDR3: CASSLVRNTGELFF
J: TRBJ1-2; D: TRBD1; length: 14; V: TRBV12-3/TRBV12-4; size: many; DNA: TGTGCCAGCAGTTTAGAACCAGGGGGAAATGGCTACACCTTC; CDR3: CASSLEPGGNGYTF
J: TRBJ1-6; D: NA; length: 13; V: TRBV12-3/TRBV12-4; size: many; DNA: TGTGCCAGCGGCAACCGCCTTGTTTCACCCCTCCACTTT; CDR3: CASGNRLVSPLHF
J: TRBJ2-4; D: TRBD2; length: 15; V: TRBV20-1; size: many; DNA: TGCAGTGCTGTGGCCCAAGCGGGGGGCCGGAACATTCAGTACTTC; CDR3: CSAVAQAGGRNIQYF
J: TRBJ2-7; D: NA; length: 15; V: TRBV20-1; size: many; DNA: TGCAGTGCTAGTGCTTCAGGAGGGGGCTCCTACGAGCAGTACTTC; CDR3: CSASASGGGSYEQYF
J: TRBJ2-2; D: NA; length: 14; V: TRBV7-2; size: many; DNA: TGTGCCAGCAGCTTTCTTACAGGGTTCGGGGAGCTGTTTTTT; CDR3: CASSFLTGFGELFF
J: TRBJ2-1; D: NA; length: 14; V: TRBV28; size: many; DNA: TGTGCCAGCAGTTTATTGAACTCCCGGAATGAGCAGTTCTTC; CDR3: CASSLLNSRNEQFF
J: TRBJ2-1; D: NA; length: 14; V: TRBV9; size: many; DNA: TGTGCCAGCAGCGTAGCCCAGGGCTACAATGAGCAGTTCTTC; CDR3: CASSVAQGYNEQFF
J: TRBJ2-1; D: NA; length: 15; V: TRBV5-1; size: many; DNA: TGCGCCAGCAGCCCACTGGCGGGGGCGCCCAATGAGCAGTTCTTC; CDR3: CASSPLAGAPNEQFF
J: TRBJ1-1; D: NA; length: 15; V: TRBV6-5; size: many; DNA: TGTGCCAGCAGTTACTCGAGTAGTGGAAACGCTGAAGCTTTCTTT; CDR3: CASSYSSSGNAEAFF
J: TRBJ1-1; D: NA; length: 14; V: TRBV20-1; size: few; DNA: TGCAGTGCTAGATGGGGCCCGGGAGGGACTGAAGCTTTCTTT; CDR3: CSARWGPGGTEAFF
J: TRBJ2-3; D: NA; length: 14; V: TRBV2; size: NA; DNA: TGTGCCAGCAGGGCGAGTTGGAGCACAGATACGCAGTATTTT; CDR3: CASRASWSTDTQYF
J: TRBJ2-2; D: NA; length: 17; V: TRBV24-1; size: many; DNA: TGTGCCACCAGTGGCTCGAGAGGGGGGCCGAACACCGGGGAGCTGTTTTTT; CDR3: CATSGSRGGPNTGELFF
J: TRBJ2-5; D: NA; length: 13; V: TRBV29-1; size: many; DNA: TGCAGCGTCGAGAGGGACGTCCAAGAGACCCAGTACTTC; CDR3: CSVERDVQETQYF
J: TRBJ1-1; D: NA; length: 14; V: TRBV5-1; size: few; DNA: TGCGCCAGCAGCGGGACGGGGGCGAACACTGAAGCTTTCTTT; CDR3: CASSGTGANTEAFF
J: TRBJ1-5; D: TRBD1; length: 17; V: TRBV5-1; size: many; DNA: TGCGCCAGCAGCTTAACACCGCCGGGACAGGGCAATCAGCCCCAGCATTTT; CDR3: CASSLTPPGQGNQPQHF
J: TRBJ1-4; D: NA; length: 13; V: TRBV25-1; size: many; DNA: TGTGCCAGCAGTAGGGGTGGTAATGAAAAACTGTTTTTT; CDR3: CASSRGGNEKLFF
J: TRBJ2-1; D: TRBD2; length: 20; V: TRBV11-2; size: many; DNA: TGTGCCAGCAGCCCATGGGCAGCGGGGGGGCCCCTGTTCTCCTACAATGAGCAGTTCTTC; CDR3: CASSPWAAGGPLFSYNEQFF
J: TRBJ1-6; D: NA; length: 14; V: TRBV11-2; size: many; DNA: TGTGCCAGCAGCTTAGCCATCTATAATTCACCCCTCCACTTT; CDR3: CASSLAIYNSPLHF
J: TRBJ2-5; D: TRBD1; length: 15; V: TRBV5-4; size: NA; DNA: TGTGCCAGCAGCTTGAAGGGGACAGGCCAAGAGACCCAGTACTTC; CDR3: CASSLKGTGQETQYF
J: TRBJ1-5; D: NA; length: 15; V: TRBV5-1; size: many; DNA: TGCGCCAGCAGCCTACAGGGAAATAGCAATCAGCCCCAGCATTTT; CDR3: CASSLQGNSNQPQHF
J: TRBJ1-5; D: NA; length: 15; V: TRBV5-1; size: few; DNA: TGCGCCAGCAGCTTGGAGGGTTCCGGGGATCAGCCCCAGCATTTT; CDR3: CASSLEGSGDQPQHF
J: TRBJ2-2; D: NA; length: 18; V: TRBV3-1; size: NA; DNA: TGTGCCAGCACCCACGCCAGGGGACTTGGTTCGCACACCGGGGAGCTGTTTTTT; CDR3: CASTHARGLGSHTGELFF
J: TRBJ2-5; D: TRBD2; length: 14; V: TRBV19; size: few; DNA: TGTGCCAGTAGTGGAGGGGCAGCGGGGGAGACCCAGTACTTC; CDR3: CASSGGAAGETQYF
J: TRBJ2-1; D: TRBD2; length: 16; V: TRBV5-1; size: NA; DNA: TGCGCCAGCAGCTTTAGCGGGGGCGTTACTAACGATGAGCAGTTCTTC; CDR3: CASSFSGGVTNDEQFF
J: TRBJ2-2; D: NA; length: 14; V: TRBV18; size: many; DNA: TGTGCCAGCTCACCTCCCTTCAACACCGGGGAGCTGTTTTTT; CDR3: CASSPPFNTGELFF
J: TRBJ2-1; D: TRBD2; length: 16; V: TRBV5-6; size: many; DNA: TGTGCCAGCAAACTACGGGGGGGGGCGACCTACAATGAGCAGTTCTTC; CDR3: CASKLRGGATYNEQFF
J: TRBJ1-2; D: NA; length: 14; V: TRBV7-2; size: many; DNA: TGTGCCAGCAGAACGGACAGCACTAACTATGGCTACACCTTC; CDR3: CASRTDSTNYGYTF
J: TRBJ2-4; D: NA; length: 12; V: TRBV6-2/TRBV6-3; size: many; DNA: TGTGCCAGCAGTTACTCGCCGGGACGGCAGTACTTC; CDR3: CASSYSPGRQYF
J: TRBJ2-1; D: TRBD2; length: 16; V: TRBV12-3/TRBV12-4; size: many; DNA: TGTGCCAGCAGACCTCCGACTAGCGGGGGATACAATGAGCAGTTCTTC; CDR3: CASRPPTSGGYNEQFF
J: TRBJ2-2; D: NA; length: 17; V: TRBV6-5; size: many; DNA: TGTGCCAGCAGTCGCATCGCGAGGGGGTCGGGCACCGGGGAGCTGTTTTTT; CDR3: CASSRIARGSGTGELFF
J: TRBJ1-5; D: TRBD1; length: 15; V: TRBV6-2/TRBV6-3; size: many; DNA: TGTGCCAGCAGTTACCCCGGGACAGTGATTCAGCCCCAGCATTTT; CDR3: CASSYPGTVIQPQHF
J: TRBJ1-3; D: TRBD1; length: 14; V: TRBV12-3/TRBV12-4; size: many; DNA: TGTGCCAGCACTTTACAGGGGGCTGGAAACACCATATATTTT; CDR3: CASTLQGAGNTIYF
J: TRBJ2-3; D: NA; length: 15; V: TRBV12-3/TRBV12-4; size: many; DNA: TGTGCCAGCAGTCCAATGGGGGGTAGCACAGATACGCAGTATTTT; CDR3: CASSPMGGSTDTQYF
J: TRBJ2-5; D: TRBD2; length: 15; V: TRBV7-6; size: many; DNA: TGTGCCAGCAGATGGGATTCGGGGGGGCAAGAGACCCAGTACTTC; CDR3: CASRWDSGGQETQYF
J: TRBJ1-1; D: NA; length: 14; V: TRBV12-3/TRBV12-4; size: many; DNA: TGTGCCAGCAGTTTAGGCCACGGGAACACTGAAGCTTTCTTT; CDR3: CASSLGHGNTEAFF
J: TRBJ1-3; D: TRBD1; length: 17; V: TRBV10-2; size: many; DNA: TGCGCCAGCAGAGACCTGACAGGGGCCATCTCTGGAAACACCATATATTTT; CDR3: CASRDLTGAISGNTIYF
J: TRBJ2-1; D: NA; length: 15; V: TRBV6-2/TRBV6-3; size: NA; DNA: TGTGCCAGCAGTTACGGCGGGGGCTCCTACAATGAGCAGCTCTTC; CDR3: CASSYGGGSYNEQLF
J: TRBJ1-2; D: NA; length: 13; V: TRBV9; size: NA; DNA: TGTGCCAGCAGCGTAGAAAGGGGGTATAGCTACACCTTC; CDR3: CASSVERGYSYTF
J: TRBJ2-3; D: NA; length: 15; V: TRBV7-8; size: many; DNA: TGTGCCAGCAGCTTAGCCAAGGGGGGACGCGATACGCAGTATTTT; CDR3: CASSLAKGGRDTQYF
J: TRBJ2-7; D: NA; length: 15; V: TRBV4-1; size: many; DNA: TGCGCCAGCAGCCAAGAGTTTAGCATCTCCTACGAGCAGTACTTC; CDR3: CASSQEFSISYEQYF
J: TRBJ1-3; D: NA; length: 12; V: TRBV28; size: many; DNA: TGTGCCAGCAGTTCCCTCGACAGGAACAAGTATTTT; CDR3: CASSSLDRNKYF
J: TRBJ2-3; D: NA; length: 18; V: TRBV6-2/TRBV6-3; size: many; DNA: TGTGCCAGCGGAGGGAGACGACGAGACAACGGGGGCCGGGATACGCAGTATTTT; CDR3: CASGGRRRDNGGRDTQYF
J: TRBJ2-1; D: TRBD2; length: 16; V: TRBV20-1; size: many; DNA: TGCAGTGCTCGAGGTTACCGACTAGCGGGGGACGCTGAGCAGTTCTTC; CDR3: CSARGYRLAGDAEQFF
J: TRBJ1-5; D: TRBD1; length: 16; V: TRBV28; size: NA; DNA: TGTGCCAGCAGTTTTAACTCCAGGGGGTTTGGTCAGCCCCAGCATTTT; CDR3: CASSFNSRGFGQPQHF
J: TRBJ1-3; D: TRBD1; length: 17; V: TRBV20-1; size: many; DNA: TGCAGTGCTAGAGATAGGACAGGGGGCTTCTCTGGAAACACCATATATTTT; CDR3: CSARDRTGGFSGNTIYF
J: TRBJ2-7; D: NA; length: 16; V: TRBV7-9; size: many; DNA: TGTGCCAGCAGCCAGTTTGACAGCGGACTGGAGCACGAGCAGTACTTC; CDR3: CASSQFDSGLEHEQYF